This TCR beta chain appears in the sequencing data of a study of T cell changes during pregnancy in multiple sclerosis. Germline assignment: CDR1 SGDLS and CDR2 YYNGEE. The V and J ends lost 4 bases and 8 bases, in that order; junction bases with no gene match: 3. The CDR3 contains 12 residues. Profiling relied on immunoSEQ multiplex PCR, and the TCRdb table lists in-frame clones only, not all of them. The sample has some 94,000 clones, 80% to 95% seen once. The sequence was collected from a female donor in good health, enrolled as a control in a pregnancy study. This chain connects TRBV9 to TRBJ2-1, with TRBD2 matching 7 bases. The sample consisted of peripheral blood, taken in the first trimester of pregnancy. The CDR3 loop reads CASSMTSYEQFF. The CDR3 DNA is TGTGCCAGCAGCATGACTAGCTATGAGCAGTTCTTC.